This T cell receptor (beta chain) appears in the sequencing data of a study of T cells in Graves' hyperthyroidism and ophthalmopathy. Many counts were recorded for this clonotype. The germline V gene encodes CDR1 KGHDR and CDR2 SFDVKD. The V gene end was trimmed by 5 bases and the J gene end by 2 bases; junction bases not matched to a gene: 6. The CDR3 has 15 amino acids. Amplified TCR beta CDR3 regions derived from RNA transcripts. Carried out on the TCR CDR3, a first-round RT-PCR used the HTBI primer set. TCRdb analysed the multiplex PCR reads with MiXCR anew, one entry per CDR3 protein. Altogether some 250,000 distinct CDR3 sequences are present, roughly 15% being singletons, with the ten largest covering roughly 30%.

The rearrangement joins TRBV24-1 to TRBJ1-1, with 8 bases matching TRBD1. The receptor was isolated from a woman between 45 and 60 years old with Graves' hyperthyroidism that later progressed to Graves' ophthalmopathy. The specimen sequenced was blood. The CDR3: CATSAGGQGNTEAFF. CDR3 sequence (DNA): TGTGCCACCAGTGCCGGAGGACAGGGTAACACTGAAGCTTTCTTT.